This TCR beta chain came from a study of CD8+CD57+ T cells in acquired aplastic anemia. Genomic DNA served as template for TCR beta VDJ and CDR3 profiling. MiXCR, run by TCRdb on the reads, gives a single entry per CDR3 protein. Of fewer than 250,000 distinct CDR3 sequences listed, around 50% are singletons. CDR3 size: 16 residues. Losses at the gene ends were 5 bases for V and 12 bases for J; bases not matched to a gene: 12. The germline gives CDR1 SGHTA, CDR2 FQGNSA. Sequenced input: sorted CD4+, CD8+, or CD8+CD57+ T cells (not recorded which) from PBMCs. The chain joins TRBV7-2 to TRBJ1-6, with TRBD1 matching 11 bases. This sequence originates from a human donor in good health, serving as a control. This chain's CDR3 is CASSLGQGAGSGPLHF. In DNA, the CDR3 is TGTGCCAGCAGCCTCGGACAGGGGGCGGGGTCTGGACCCCTCCACTTT.